Sequencing of this T cell receptor (beta chain) was carried out in a study of cytomegalovirus exposure and HLA in healthy donors. Overall study findings and caveats: An assumption of roughly uniform sequencing depth across donors underlay the presence/absence analyses. In an earlier analysis, about 90% or about 30%: the productive usage of most TCR beta V segments. The study found most TCR sequences rare, yet found some public TCRs in many donors. In vitro data verified a few CMV-associated chains as specific for CMV antigens.

Germline V CDR1 and CDR2: MNHNS, SASEGT. The CDR3 runs to 14 residues. V dropped 6 bases and J dropped 7; count of bases not matched to a gene: 6. As regards this clone: The antigen remains undetermined.

The PCR made use of 60 Vbeta and 13 Jbeta primers. Assay used: immunoSEQ multiplex PCR; TCRdb lists only in-frame clones, some missing. This sample has roughly 130,000 clones, with 80% to 85% found just once. This chain links TRBV6-1 with TRBJ1-6; 7 bases match TRBD1. Material: PBMCs. The sequence derives from a human donor in good health. The CDR3 reads CASSPTGINSPLHF. CDR3 sequence (DNA): TGTGCCAGCAGCCCGACAGGGATCAATTCACCCCTCCACTTT.